The table lists the clone carrying this TCR beta chain with a few counts. The antigen is not known. This sample was included in a study of cytomegalovirus exposure and HLA in healthy donors. A multiplex PCR was run with 60 Vbeta primers and 13 Jbeta primers. Only in-frame clones appear in the TCRdb table, and some are missing; sequencing was by immunoSEQ multiplex PCR. The repertoire holds about 130,000 clones, roughly 70% seen once, with 6.6% in the top ten. Germline CDR1 SGHRS, CDR2 YFSETQ. This CDR3 contains 15 residues. Trimming cost V 1 base and J 4 bases; bases outside gene matches: 4. Overall study results and limits: Presence/absence analyses rested on an assumption that sequencing depth was roughly uniform across donors.

The TCR sequence derives from a man in his forties in good health and CMV-seropositive. Sequenced: PBMCs. The V gene is TRBV5-1, the J gene TRBJ2-2; 7 bases agree with TRBD1. CDR3 DNA: TGCGCCAGCAGCTTGACAGGGGTGAGCACCGGGGAGCTGTTTTTT. This encodes CASSLTGVSTGELFF.